This passage covers 24 T cell receptor beta chains from one sample sequenced in a study of PD-1 blockade in classical Hodgkin lymphoma. Clones were sequenced by immunoSEQ multiplex PCR, and TCRdb holds only the in-frame ones, with some missing. The data contain around 30,000 clones, approximately 80% of them singletons. Time point defined: cycle 4 day 1 (C4D1), after less than 7 weeks of nivolumab. Autologous stem cell transplantation was followed by relapse in every patient, and brentuximab vedotin exposure varied. Magnetic depletion of unwanted cells isolated CD4+ T cells from thawed PBMCs. The sequencing used CD4+ T cells from blood, collected before the fourth cycle of nivolumab. Receptors originate from a human donor with classical Hodgkin lymphoma.

This chain links TRBV7-9 with TRBJ2-1, with D possibly being TRBD2 (6 bases). Germline V gene sequence: CDR1 SEHNR, CDR2 FQNEAQ (reference sequence). This CDR3 has 16 residues. Trimming took 1 base from V and 4 from J, leaving 14 bases between them. Written as DNA, the CDR3 is TGTGCCAGCAGCTTAGAGGCGGGGAGACCTTACAATGAGCAGTTCTTC. This gives the protein CASSLEAGRPYNEQFF.

The chain joins TRBV5-1 to TRBJ2-3, with D unclear. The V end lost 4 bases, the J end lost 3 bases, and 15 bases lay between the germline ends. There are 15 residues in the CDR3. In germline, CDR1 is SGHRS, CDR2 YFSETQ. For the CDR3, the DNA is TGCGCCAGCAGCCCCACTCGGCAGGAGACAGATACGCAGTATTTT. Translated, it gives CASSPTRQETDTQYF.

V usage is TRBV5-1 and J usage is TRBJ1-4; D unresolved. Trimming removed 4 bases at V and 4 bases at J, with 14 bases between. Germline CDR1 reads SGHRS; CDR2 reads YFSETQ. This CDR3 is built from 15 residues. Written as DNA, the CDR3 is TGCGCCAGCAGCCCCGACCAACGGAATAATGAAAAACTGTTTTTT. Amino acids: CASSPDQRNNEKLFF.

For the CDR3, the DNA is TGTGCTAGTGGTTTGGCGTTTAACACTGAAGCTTTCTTT. Amino acid sequence: CASGLAFNTEAFF. This sequence joins TRBV12-5 and TRBJ1-1; D ambiguous. The CDR3 is 13 residues long. V gave up 1 base and J gave up 2 bases, with 5 bases separating them. CDR1 and CDR2 (germline): LGHNT, FRNRAP.

V and J are TRBV28 and TRBJ2-3; D not certain. The CDR3 is 12 amino acids. Looked up from germline, CDR1 is MDHEN and CDR2 is SYDVKM. V lost 8 bases to trimming and J lost 8 bases, with 14 bases between them. CDR3 in DNA: TGTGCCAGCTCAGGACGTCGTGGTACGCAGTATTTT. It specifies CASSGRRGTQYF.

This chain uses TRBV9 with TRBJ2-7; D could derive from TRBD1 or TRBD2 (6 bases each). Germline CDR1 is SGDLS and CDR2 is YYNGEE. This CDR3 is built from 14 residues. Trimming left V 0 bases short and J 7 bases short, with 14 bases between. The CDR3 nucleotides are TGTGCCAGCAGCGTAGGTCCGGGGGCTGGAGAGCAGTACTTC. Amino acid sequence: CASSVGPGAGEQYF.

As for this clone: Other DNA sequences within the sample encode an identical CDR3. The V gene is TRBV5-1, the J gene TRBJ2-3; D unresolved. The CDR3 length is 13 residues. Germline V gene sequence: CDR1 SGHRS, CDR2 YFSETQ. Trimming cost V 3 bases and J 0 bases, with 5 bases left between them. The CDR3 coding sequence is TGCGCCAGCAGCTCGACTAGCACAGATACGCAGTATTTT. Its translation is CASSSTSTDTQYF.

J is TRBJ1-6 and V is TRBV7-9; no definite D call. There are 14 residues in the CDR3. Germline CDR1 and CDR2: SEHNR and FQNEAQ (reference sequence). V dropped 7 bases and J dropped 6 bases, with 13 bases sitting between them. CDR3: CASTTTGGNSPLHF. The DNA for the CDR3 is TGTGCCAGCACCACGACGGGTGGTAATTCACCCCTCCACTTT.

The J gene is TRBJ2-7, the V gene TRBV7-6; either TRBD1 or TRBD2 may fit D (6 bases each). V lost 5 bases, J lost 4 bases, and 27 bases lay in between. CDR1 and CDR2 from the germline V gene are SGHVS and FNYEAQ. The length of the CDR3 is 18 residues. The CDR3 DNA reads as TGTGCCAGCAGCAACCCGAGGGGGGAAGGGGGTATAGTATACGAGCAGTACTTC. Its translation is CASSNPRGEGGIVYEQYF.

The chain couples TRBV12-5 to TRBJ2-3, with TRBD2 identical over 12 bases. V shed 4 bases, J shed 2 bases, and the junction held 4 bases outside the gene matches. The CDR3 covers 16 residues. Germline V gene lookup returns CDR1 LGHNT and CDR2 FRNRAP. In DNA, the CDR3 is TGTGCTAGTGGTTCAGGACTAGCGGGGTCCACAGATACGCAGTATTTT. Its protein is CASGSGLAGSTDTQYF.

This chain joins TRBV7-9 and TRBJ1-5; weak D call: TRBD1 (6 bases). Germline V CDR1 and CDR2: SEHNR, FQNEAQ (reference sequence). The CDR3 spans 17 residues. Trimming cost V 5 bases and J 5 bases, with 22 bases left between them. CDR3 loop: CASSPGAVFHSDQPQHF. CDR3 nucleotides: TGTGCCAGCAGCCCAGGGGCCGTTTTCCATTCTGATCAGCCCCAGCATTTT.

This clone was found a few times. J is TRBJ1-1 and V is TRBV7-9; D is undetermined. V lost 1 base to trimming and J lost 3 bases, with 3 bases between them. Germline V gene sequence: CDR1 SEHNR, CDR2 FQNEAQ (reference sequence). The CDR3 spans 12 residues. The CDR3 region is CASSLGYTEAFF. The CDR3 DNA reads TGTGCCAGCAGCTTAGGGTACACTGAAGCTTTCTTT. The full variable domain, completed using reference TRBV7-9 and TRBJ1-1, is DTGVSQNPRHKITKRGQNVTFRCDPISEHNRLYWYRQTLGQGPEFLTYFQNEAQLEKSRLLSDRFSAERPKGSFSTLEIQRTEQGDSAMYLCASSLGYTEAFFGQGTRLTVV.

This clone was seen once. The gene calls are TRBV6-5 and TRBJ1-2, with D uncertain. The CDR3 is made up of 13 amino acids. Germline CDR1 reads MNHEY; CDR2 reads SVGAGI. V was cut by 8 bases and J by 1 base, with 11 bases left in between. The DNA for the CDR3 is TGTGCCAGCCGCGACTCCTTTAACTATGGCTACACCTTC. Protein: CASRDSFNYGYTF.

The chain couples TRBV6-5 to TRBJ1-3, with D perhaps TRBD1 (6 bases). V was clipped by 4 bases and J by 4 bases, with 14 bases between them. CDR3 size: 15 residues. Germline V lookup: CDR1 MNHEY, CDR2 SVGAGI. The CDR3 region has the DNA TGTGCCAGCAGTTCTACAGGGCTAGGGGGAAACACCATATATTTT. Its protein is CASSSTGLGGNTIYF.

The chain links TRBV5-1 to TRBJ1-4; 8 nucleotides agree with TRBD1. This CDR3 has 14 amino acids. V was clipped by 3 bases and J by 5 bases; unmatched bases: 3. CDR1 and CDR2 from the germline V gene are SGHRS and YFSETQ. The CDR3 protein is CASSWDRMNEKLFF. DNA for the CDR3: TGCGCCAGCAGCTGGGACAGGATGAATGAAAAACTGTTTTTT.

This clone occurred once. This sequence joins TRBV5-1 and TRBJ2-2; tentatively, D is TRBD1 (7 bases). The germline V and J ends were trimmed by 0 bases and 4 bases, with 19 bases remaining between them. The CDR3 loop spans 18 amino acids. Germline CDR1 is SGHRS and CDR2 is YFSETQ. As DNA, the CDR3 is TGCGCCAGCAGCTTGGGATCCAATTACAGGGGAGGCACCGGGGAGCTGTTTTTT. Its protein is CASSLGSNYRGGTGELFF.

The CDR3, as DNA: TGTGCCAGCAGCGACTCCTTTTCTAGCTCCTACAATGAGCAGTTCTTC. Translation gives CASSDSFSSSYNEQFF. The chain is built from TRBV7-3 and TRBJ2-1; D unresolved. Per the germline V gene, CDR1 is SGHTA and CDR2 is FQGTGA. Trimming removed 5 bases from V and 0 bases from J, with 14 bases in between. CDR3 length: 16 amino acids.

The V gene is TRBV5-1, the J gene TRBJ1-4; D not resolved. CDR3 length: 14 residues. Germline values: CDR1 SGHRS, CDR2 YFSETQ. Trimming took 0 bases from V and 3 from J, leaving 6 bases between them. The CDR3: CASSLGQPNEKLFF. CDR3 nucleotides: TGCGCCAGCAGCTTGGGACAACCTAATGAAAAACTGTTTTTT.

The gene calls are TRBV19 and TRBJ2-3; 10 bases match TRBD2. The CDR3 contains 17 residues. V gave up 3 bases and J gave up 4 bases; unmatched junction bases: 10. Germline CDR1 and CDR2: LNHDA and SQIVND (reference sequence). Here the CDR3 DNA reads TGTGCCAGTAGTATGTTGGCTAGCGGGGGCGGCGCAGATACGCAGTATTTT. Translated: CASSMLASGGGADTQYF.

J is TRBJ2-2 and V is TRBV28, with 8 bases that match TRBD2. Per the germline V gene, CDR1 is MDHEN and CDR2 is SYDVKM. The CDR3 consists of 18 residues. After removal of 8 bases from V and 3 bases from J, the junction contained 17 bases not matched to a gene. DNA of the CDR3: TGTGCCAGCCGGGGGGGGCCCTTAATCAGTACATACACCGGGGAGCTGTTTTTT. It translates to CASRGGPLISTYTGELFF.

This clone was seen just once. This chain joins TRBV6-5 and TRBJ1-1, with D possibly being TRBD1 (5 bases). The CDR3 totals 16 residues. V dropped 2 bases and J dropped 0 bases, with 13 bases sitting between them. The V gene's germline CDR1 is MNHEY and CDR2 SVGAGI. The CDR3 protein is CASSYGAYTLNTEAFF. DNA for the CDR3: TGTGCCAGCAGTTACGGGGCATACACCTTGAACACTGAAGCTTTCTTT.

This rearrangement joins TRBV5-1 to TRBJ1-4; 9 nucleotides line up with TRBD1. This CDR3 spans 14 amino acids. Germline lookup yields CDR1 SGHRS and CDR2 YFSETQ. V was clipped by 3 bases and J by 5 bases; unmatched bases: 2. The DNA for the CDR3 is TGCGCCAGCAGCTGGGGGACAGGGAATGAAAAACTGTTTTTT. This encodes CASSWGTGNEKLFF.

The chain has TRBV6-1 and TRBJ1-3, with TRBD1 matching over 7 bases. In germline, CDR1 is MNHNS, CDR2 SASEGT. The CDR3 totals 16 residues. After removal of 4 bases from V and 2 bases from J, the junction contained 8 bases not matched to a gene. The DNA of the CDR3 is TGTGCCAGCAGTGCCGTTCGGACAGGAACTGGAAACACCATATATTTT. It translates to CASSAVRTGTGNTIYF.

The chain has TRBV6-6 and TRBJ2-3; D possibly corresponds to TRBD2 (5 bases). V lost 5 bases to trimming and J lost 1 base, with 16 bases between them. Germline CDR1 MNHNY, CDR2 SVGAGI (reference sequence). The CDR3 consists of 16 residues. The CDR3 here is CASSPRGSRGTDTQYF. The DNA of the CDR3 is TGTGCCAGCAGTCCCCGGGGTAGCCGTGGCACAGATACGCAGTATTTT.